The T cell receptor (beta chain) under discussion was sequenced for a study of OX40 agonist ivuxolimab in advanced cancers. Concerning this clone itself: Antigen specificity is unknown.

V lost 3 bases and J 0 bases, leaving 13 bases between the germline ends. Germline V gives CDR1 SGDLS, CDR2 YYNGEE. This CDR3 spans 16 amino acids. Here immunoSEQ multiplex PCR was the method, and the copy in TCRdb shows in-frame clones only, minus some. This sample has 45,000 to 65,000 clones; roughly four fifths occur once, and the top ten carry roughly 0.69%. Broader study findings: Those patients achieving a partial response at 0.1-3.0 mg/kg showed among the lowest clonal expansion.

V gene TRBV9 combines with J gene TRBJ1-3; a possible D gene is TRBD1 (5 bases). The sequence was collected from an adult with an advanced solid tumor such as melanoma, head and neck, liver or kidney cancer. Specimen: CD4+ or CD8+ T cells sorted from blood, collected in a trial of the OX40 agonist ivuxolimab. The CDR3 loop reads CASSDKGMISGNTIYF. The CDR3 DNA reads TGTGCCAGCAGCGATAAGGGGATGATCTCTGGAAACACCATATATTTT.